This is a list of T cell receptor beta chains from one sample in a study of response to subunit inactivated influenza vaccine. TCRdb recomputed calls from the RT-PCR reads with MiXCR, one row per CDR3 protein. The table records a few hundred thousand distinct CDR3 sequences, 14% of them present only once. Sequenced here: PBMCs from blood, sampled about 11 days after vaccination. These receptors were collected from a man aged 50-60 years who received an inactivated influenza vaccine. Both conserved end residues are part of each CDR3. D genes are given only for firm matches. Clone size is not always given. Where it is, it says once, few, many or a class for expanded clones.

v_gene	d_gene	abundance	j_gene	CDR3nt	CDR3aa
TRBV7-2	NA	few	TRBJ2-3	TGTGCCAGCAGCTTAGTTGCCGGCCGCACAGATACGCAGTATTTT	CASSLVAGRTDTQYF
TRBV6-1	NA	NA	TRBJ2-3	TGTGCCAGCAGCCTATTCCCCCAGGGATACACAGATACGCAGTATTTT	CASSLFPQGYTDTQYF
TRBV10-3	TRBD1	NA	TRBJ1-1	TGTGCCATTTTGCCTGGACAGGGGCGGGAAGCTTTCTTT	CAILPGQGREAFF
TRBV14	NA	few	TRBJ1-6	TGTGCCAGCAGCCAAACTTCCGGGAACAATTCACCCCTCCACTTT	CASSQTSGNNSPLHF
TRBV7-2	NA	NA	TRBJ2-5	TGTGCCAGCAGCTCAATCATGGAGACCCAGTACTTC	CASSSIMETQYF
TRBV7-2	TRBD1	few	TRBJ2-5	TGTGCCAGCAGCTTCCTGGGGACAGGGGGGGAGGAGACCCAGTACTTC	CASSFLGTGGEETQYF
TRBV4-2	NA	NA	TRBJ2-7	TGTGCCAGCAGCCAACCGAACCGGGTCATTGAGCAGTACTTC	CASSQPNRVIEQYF
TRBV20-1	NA	NA	TRBJ2-3	TGCAGTGCTAGAGGGTTGGGCGGGGAGCACACAGATACGCAGTATTTT	CSARGLGGEHTDTQYF
TRBV7-2	NA	few	TRBJ2-1	TGTGCCAGCAGCTTCATTTACACGAGCCGTGAGCAGTTCTTC	CASSFIYTSREQFF
TRBV5-6	TRBD1	few	TRBJ1-5	TGTGCCAGCAGCTTGACCGGGACAGGGTTTAGAGAGCAGCCCCAGCATTTT	CASSLTGTGFREQPQHF
TRBV6-2/TRBV6-3	TRBD1	few	TRBJ2-1	TGTGCCAGCAGTTACTCGGGACAGGGTTATGAGCAGTTCTTC	CASSYSGQGYEQFF
TRBV6-5	TRBD2	many	TRBJ2-5	TGTGCCAGCAGTTACTCTAGCGGGGGGCCCGGAGAGACCCAGTACTTC	CASSYSSGGPGETQYF
TRBV14	NA	few	TRBJ2-1	TGTGCCAGCAGCTCGCACAGGGAATTCAATGAGCAGTTCTTC	CASSSHREFNEQFF
TRBV12-3/TRBV12-4	TRBD1	many	TRBJ1-5	TGTGCCAGCAGTTTGTCAGGGGGCTGGAGCAATCAGCCCCAGCATTTT	CASSLSGGWSNQPQHF
TRBV4-2	TRBD2	NA	TRBJ2-7	TGTGCCAGCAGCCAAGCCACTAGCGTTCATGTCGAGCAGTACTTC	CASSQATSVHVEQYF
TRBV11-2	NA	NA	TRBJ2-1	TGTGCCAGCAGCCCCGGTTTGTCGGGAAGGTTCTTC	CASSPGLSGRFF
TRBV5-1	NA	NA	TRBJ1-2	TGCGCCAGCAGCTTCGACCCGACCCTTGATGGCTACACCTTC	CASSFDPTLDGYTF
TRBV29-1	TRBD1	NA	TRBJ2-1	TGCAGCGTTGGACAGGGCACGCATGAGCAGTTCTTC	CSVGQGTHEQFF
TRBV2	TRBD2	once	TRBJ2-1	TGTGCCAGCAGTGAAAACGGGGAGGGAAAGTTCTTC	CASSENGEGKFF
TRBV11-1	NA	few	TRBJ2-1	TGTGCCAGCAGCCCCACCACGCCGTCCCGGAAGAGCCACAATGAGCAGTTCTTC	CASSPTTPSRKSHNEQFF
TRBV7-2	NA	NA	TRBJ2-2	TGTGCCAGCACCCTGCCGCCCCACACCGGGGAGCTGTTTTTT	CASTLPPHTGELFF
TRBV4-3	TRBD2	NA	TRBJ2-3	TGCGCCAGCAGCCAAGATCATAGCGGGGGGGCCGGTATGTTAGATACGCAGTATTTT	CASSQDHSGGAGMLDTQYF
TRBV18	TRBD1	NA	TRBJ2-2	TGTGCCAGCTCACCCCGGACAGGGGGCGAAATAGGGGAGCTGTTTTTT	CASSPRTGGEIGELFF
TRBV6-5	NA	few	TRBJ1-1	TGTGCCAGCAGTTACTCAAGGCATATGAACACTGAAGCTTTCTTT	CASSYSRHMNTEAFF
TRBV7-2	TRBD1	many	TRBJ2-7	TGTGCCAGCAGCGCTGGGACAGGGTATTTCACGGGCGAGCAGTACTTC	CASSAGTGYFTGEQYF
TRBV20-1	TRBD2	NA	TRBJ2-7	TGCAGTGCTACCACTCCTCTAGCGGGAGACCCCTACGAGCAGTACTTC	CSATTPLAGDPYEQYF
TRBV10-3	TRBD1	NA	TRBJ1-5	TGTGCCATCAGTGAGACGGGGCAGGGGGAGAATCAGCCCCAGCATTTT	CAISETGQGENQPQHF
TRBV12-3/TRBV12-4	NA	NA	TRBJ1-2	TGTGCCAGCAGTCGCCCGTTTTGGGGCTTAGCCTATGGCTACACCTTC	CASSRPFWGLAYGYTF
TRBV7-3	NA	few	TRBJ1-2	TGTGCCAGCAGCCCGTCGAGCGTCACTAACTATGGCTACACCTTC	CASSPSSVTNYGYTF
TRBV20-1	TRBD1	many	TRBJ1-1	TGCAGTGCGACAGGGGCTTTGGTAAACACTGAAGCTTTCTTT	CSATGALVNTEAFF
TRBV10-3	TRBD1	few	TRBJ2-3	TGTGCCACGCGGGACAGGGGCACAGATACGCAGTATTTT	CATRDRGTDTQYF
TRBV2	TRBD1	NA	TRBJ2-2	TGTGCCAGCAGGACGGACAGGGCGACCGGGGAGTTGTTTTTT	CASRTDRATGELFF
TRBV27	TRBD2	many	TRBJ2-1	TGTGCCAGCAGTTTAGGGGTAGCGGGAGCGTCTGAGCAGTTCTTC	CASSLGVAGASEQFF
TRBV12-3/TRBV12-4	TRBD2	many	TRBJ2-3	TGTGCCAGCGGACCTATAGCGGGGTGGAGCACAGATACGCAGTATTTT	CASGPIAGWSTDTQYF
TRBV9	TRBD1	few	TRBJ2-7	TGTGCCAGCAGCGTAGAAGGGACAGGGTGGTACGAGCAGTACTTC	CASSVEGTGWYEQYF
TRBV28	NA	NA	TRBJ2-1	TGTGCCAGCACCAGGCCCCCTACCTCCTACAATGAGCAGTTCTTC	CASTRPPTSYNEQFF
TRBV12-3/TRBV12-4	NA	few	TRBJ2-7	TGTGCCAGCACGAGGGAGGGACAATCCTACGAGCAGTACTTC	CASTREGQSYEQYF